The source of this T cell receptor (beta chain) is a study of vaccination effects on CD4 cells after COVID-19. Comments on this clone: The antigen remains undetermined.

V gave up 0 bases and J gave up 4 bases, with 10 bases separating them. Germline V gives CDR1 MNHEY, CDR2 SMNVEV (reference sequence). The CDR3 has 15 residues. Whole-study findings and limits: There were few convalescent patients in the study and no early post-infection timepoints. Both infection-induced and vaccine-induced clones contracted markedly at late post-vaccination timepoints.

Pools of viral peptides were used by the ViraFEST assay to expand antigen-specific CD4+ T cells ahead of sequencing. A 10-day culture period preceded the isolation of CD4+ T cells. Two doses of either BNT162b2 or mRNA-1273 were given to each participant. Vaccinees lacked prior SARS-CoV-2 infection and tested negative for nucleocapsid antibodies. Wells of two million PBMC each were grown with about 9.8 IU/ml IL-2 and roughly 9.2 ug/ml peptides. Only in-frame clones appear in the TCRdb table, and some are missing; sequencing was by immunoSEQ multiplex PCR. Found here are 25,000 to 35,000 clones, roughly 80% of them singletons; the top ten hold roughly 5%.

The receptor was isolated from a human donor who received a COVID-19 vaccine. Some clones in this sample may be carry-over from other donors' samples. The sequencing used CD4+ T cells from PBMCs cultured with SARS-CoV-2 spike peptides, collected after COVID-19 vaccination. The J gene is TRBJ2-1, the V gene TRBV27; D gene ambiguous. The CDR3 DNA reads TGTGCCAGCAGTTTATCACAGTCGACTTACAATGAGCAGTTCTTC. Translated: CASSLSQSTYNEQFF.